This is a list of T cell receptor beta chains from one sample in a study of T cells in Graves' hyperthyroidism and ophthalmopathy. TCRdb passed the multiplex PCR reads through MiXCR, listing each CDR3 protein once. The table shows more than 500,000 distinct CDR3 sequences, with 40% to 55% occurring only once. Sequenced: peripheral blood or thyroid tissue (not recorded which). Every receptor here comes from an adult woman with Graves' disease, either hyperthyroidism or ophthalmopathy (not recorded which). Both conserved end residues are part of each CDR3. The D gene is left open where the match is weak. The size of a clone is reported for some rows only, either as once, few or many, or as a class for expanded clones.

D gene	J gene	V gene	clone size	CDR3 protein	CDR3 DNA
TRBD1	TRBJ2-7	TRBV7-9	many	CASSLRGPYEQYF	TGTGCCAGCAGCTTAAGGGGGCCGTACGAGCAGTACTTC
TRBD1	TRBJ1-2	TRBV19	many	CASSMQGGRGYTF	TGTGCCAGTAGTATGCAAGGGGGCCGCGGCTACACCTTC
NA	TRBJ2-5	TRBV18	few	CASSPQGEADQETQYF	TGTGCCAGCTCACCCCAAGGAGAGGCAGATCAAGAGACCCAGTACTTC
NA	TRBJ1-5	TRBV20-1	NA	CSASRDTNQPQHF	TGCAGTGCTAGTCGGGACACCAATCAGCCCCAGCATTTT
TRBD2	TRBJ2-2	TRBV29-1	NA	CSLVGGGRSGELFF	TGCAGCTTAGTGGGAGGCGGGAGATCCGGGGAGCTGTTTTTT
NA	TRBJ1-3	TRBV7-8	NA	CASGRTGPRSETIYF	TGTGCCAGCGGCCGAACCGGGCCCCGGTCCGAGACCATATATTTT
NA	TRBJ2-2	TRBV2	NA	CASSNSRAGELFF	TGTGCCAGCAGTAACAGTAGAGCCGGGGAGCTGTTTTTT
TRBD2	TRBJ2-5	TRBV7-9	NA	CASSWASGETQYF	TGTGCCAGCAGCTGGGCTAGCGGTGAGACCCAGTACTTC
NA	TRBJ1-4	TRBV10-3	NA	CAISDESNEKLFF	TGTGCCATCTCTGATGAGTCTAATGAAAAACTGTTTTTT
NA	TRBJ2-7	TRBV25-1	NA	CASPWVSGPYEQYF	TGTGCCAGCCCTTGGGTCTCGGGCCCTTACGAGCAGTACTTC
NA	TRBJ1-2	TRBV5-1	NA	CASSWGTTGYTF	TGCGCCAGCAGCTGGGGGACAACTGGCTACACCTTC
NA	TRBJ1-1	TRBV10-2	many	CASSGQLNTEAFF	TGCGCCAGCAGTGGTCAGCTGAACACTGAAGCTTTCTTT
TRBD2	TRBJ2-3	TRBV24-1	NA	CATSVDSGSPDTQYF	TGTGCCACCAGTGTTGATAGCGGGAGCCCCGATACGCAGTATTTT
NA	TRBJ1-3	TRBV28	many	CASSSTGHSGNTIYF	TGTGCCAGCAGCAGTACAGGGCACTCTGGAAACACCATATATTTT
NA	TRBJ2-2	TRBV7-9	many	CAKRTTNTGELFF	TGTGCTAAGCGGACAACGAACACCGGGGAGCTGTTTTTT
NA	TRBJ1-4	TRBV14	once	CASSQDVGSSLFF	TGTGCCAGCAGCCAAGACGTCGGCAGCTCGCTGTTTTTT
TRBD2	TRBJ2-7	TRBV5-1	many	CASSGGRAYEQYF	TGCGCCAGCAGCGGCGGGAGGGCCTACGAGCAGTACTTC
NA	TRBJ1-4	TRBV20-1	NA	CSASGGATNEKLFF	TGCAGTGCTAGCGGCGGGGCAACTAATGAAAAACTGTTTTTT
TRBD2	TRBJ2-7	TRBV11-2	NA	CACRVTSGSIYEQYF	TGTGCCTGCAGGGTTACTAGCGGGAGTATTTACGAGCAGTACTTC
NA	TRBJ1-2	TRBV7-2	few	CASSNARGYTF	TGTGCCAGCAGTAATGCGAGGGGCTACACCTTC
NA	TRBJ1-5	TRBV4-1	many	CASSLSTVRLPQHF	TGCGCCAGCAGCCTATCAACAGTACGATTGCCCCAGCATTTT
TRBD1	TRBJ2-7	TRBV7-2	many	CASSLGQTEQYF	TGTGCCAGCAGCTTGGGACAGACCGAGCAGTACTTC
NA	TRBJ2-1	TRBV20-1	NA	CSARDMVVEQFF	TGCAGTGCTAGAGACATGGTCGTTGAGCAGTTCTTC
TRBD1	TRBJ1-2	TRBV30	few	CAWASPGQGAYGYTF	TGTGCCTGGGCAAGCCCTGGACAGGGGGCCTATGGCTACACCTTC
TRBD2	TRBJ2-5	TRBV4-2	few	CASSQYTTGLAGEETQYF	TGTGCCAGCAGCCAATACACGACTGGACTAGCGGGAGAAGAGACCCAGTACTTC
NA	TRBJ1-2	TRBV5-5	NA	CASSWGTAGYTF	TGTGCCAGCAGCTGGGGGACGGCCGGCTACACCTTC
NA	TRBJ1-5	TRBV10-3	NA	CASSDKGGTGRNQPQHF	TGTGCCAGCAGTGATAAGGGCGGGACGGGGCGCAATCAGCCCCAGCATTTT
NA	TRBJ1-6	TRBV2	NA	CASSEETGNSPLHF	TGTGCCAGCAGTGAAGAGACGGGTAATTCACCCCTCCACTTT
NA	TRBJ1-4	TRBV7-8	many	CASSSLTFTNEKLFF	TGTGCCAGCAGCTCCCTGACTTTCACTAATGAAAAACTGTTTTTT
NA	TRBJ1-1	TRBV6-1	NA	CARDQNTEAFF	TGTGCTAGAGACCAGAACACTGAAGCTTTCTTT
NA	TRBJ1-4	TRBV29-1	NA	CSVGEGTTNEKLFF	TGCAGCGTTGGTGAGGGTACAACTAATGAAAAACTGTTTTTT
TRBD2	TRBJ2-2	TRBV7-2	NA	CASSLGGGAVF	TGTGCCAGCAGCTTAGGGGGGGGAGCTGTTTTT
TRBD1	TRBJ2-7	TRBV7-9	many	CASSSRGPYEQYF	TGTGCCAGCAGCTCCAGGGGGCCCTACGAGCAGTACTTC
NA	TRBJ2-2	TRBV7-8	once	CDRTPGFAGELFF	TGTGACAGAACTCCGGGATTCGCCGGGGAGCTGTTTTTT
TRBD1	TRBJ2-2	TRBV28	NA	CASSSIGTGNTGELFF	TGTGCCAGCAGTTCCATAGGGACAGGGAACACCGGGGAGCTGTTTTTT
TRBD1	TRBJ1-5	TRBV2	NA	CASSLWGQGGQETQHF	TGTGCCAGCAGTCTGTGGGGACAGGGGGGCCAAGAGACCCAGCATTTT
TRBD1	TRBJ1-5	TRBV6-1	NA	CASSLDRFGQPQHF	TGTGCCAGCAGCCTGGACAGGTTTGGTCAGCCCCAGCATTTT